One sample yielded the 10 T cell receptor beta chains listed below, sequenced in a study of blood T cell repertoires in COVID-19. Assay used: immunoSEQ multiplex PCR; TCRdb lists only in-frame clones, some missing. This table has 400,000 to 450,000 clones, 75% to 90% appearing once. Sequencing used PBMCs or T cells enriched from blood (not recorded which). All receptors derive from a man in his thirties or forties who had recovered from COVID-19.

The chain combines TRBV12-3 or TRBV12-4 with TRBJ2-1; D is unclear. The CDR3 sequence is 11 residues long. Trimming cost V 2 bases and J 12 bases, with 8 bases left between them. The CDR3 nucleotides are TGTGCCAGCAGTTTAATTCGCGGGCAGTTCTTC. Protein sequence: CASSLIRGQFF.

The CDR3 reads CASSRYAGGAGVGANVLTF. CDR3 bases: TGTGCCAGCAGTCGCTATGCTGGTGGTGCGGGAGTTGGGGCCAACGTCCTGACTTTC. The rearrangement links TRBV28 to TRBJ2-6, with 7 bases aligning to TRBD2. This CDR3 is 19 amino acids long. Germline V lookup: CDR1 MDHEN, CDR2 SYDVKM. The trim removed 5 bases at V and 3 bases at J, leaving 16 bases unmatched.

The genes are TRBV5-1 and TRBJ1-2; D possibly corresponds to TRBD1 (5 bases). The CDR3 length is 12 residues. Germline V gene lookup returns CDR1 SGHRS and CDR2 YFSETQ. V gave up 0 bases and J gave up 7 bases, with 7 bases separating them. The CDR3 here is CASSLDRSGYTF. In DNA, the CDR3 is TGCGCCAGCAGCTTGGACAGGAGTGGCTACACCTTC.

The rearrangement joins TRBV5-6 to TRBJ1-2, with TRBD1 as a possible D gene (5 bases). CDR1 and CDR2 (germline): SGHDT, YYEEEE. V gave up 1 base and J gave up 0 bases, with 16 bases separating them. The CDR3 has 17 amino acids. CDR3 nucleotides: TGTGCCAGCAGCTTGATGCAGGGTATGATGTCTAACTATGGCTACACCTTC. It yields the protein CASSLMQGMMSNYGYTF.

This chain joins TRBV28 and TRBJ2-4; 7 nucleotides match TRBD1. V trimming: 5 bases; J trimming: 11 bases; junction bases outside the gene matches: 3. The CDR3 totals 11 residues. Germline lookup yields CDR1 MDHEN and CDR2 SYDVKM. The CDR3 nucleotides are TGTGCCAGCAGTGGGACAGTTTTTCAGTACTTC. Its protein is CASSGTVFQYF.

The DNA for the CDR3 is TGTGCCAGCAGCCCAACCGACAGGGCAGCTGAAAAACTGTTTTTT. Translating it yields CASSPTDRAAEKLFF. The chain recombines TRBV7-8 with TRBJ1-4; 7 nucleotides agree with TRBD1. V lost 5 bases and J lost 7; bases outside the gene matches: 10. The CDR3 spans 15 residues. From germline, CDR1 is SGHVS and CDR2 FQNEAQ.

V and J are TRBV18 and TRBJ1-1; D is perhaps TRBD1 (6 bases). The CDR3 covers 12 residues. V lost 1 base, J lost 8 bases, and 8 bases lay in between. Per the germline V gene, CDR1 is KGHSH and CDR2 is LQKENI. CDR3 DNA: TGTGCCAGCTCACCACGGACAGAAGAAGCTTTCTTT. Amino acids: CASSPRTEEAFF.

CDR3: CASSLASGVDSPLHF. CDR3 nucleotides: TGTGCCAGCAGCTTAGCGTCGGGGGTTGATTCACCCCTCCACTTT. V gene TRBV7-8 combines with J gene TRBJ1-6; possibly TRBD1 for D (5 bases). The CDR3 covers 15 residues. Trimming removed 0 bases at V and 8 bases at J, with 11 bases between. Germline loops: CDR1 SGHVS, CDR2 FQNEAQ.

This sequence joins TRBV7-9 and TRBJ2-1; D unclear. This CDR3 is 13 amino acids long. V was pared by 7 bases and J by 6 bases, with 13 bases between. CDR1 is SEHNR, CDR2 FQNEAQ, per germline (reference sequence). CDR3 in amino acids: CASIIELSNEQFF. Here the CDR3 DNA reads TGTGCCAGCATTATTGAGTTGTCCAATGAGCAGTTCTTC.

This sequence joins TRBV5-1 and TRBJ2-7; perhaps TRBD2 as D (7 bases). The germline CDR1 and CDR2 sequences are SGHRS and YFSETQ. Deletions cut 6 bases from V and 3 bases from J, with 19 bases between. The length of the CDR3 is 15 residues. CDR3 in amino acids: CASTWGGQGGYEQYF. The DNA for the CDR3 is TGCGCCAGCACCTGGGGGGGACAAGGTGGCTACGAGCAGTACTTC.